This T cell receptor (beta chain) originates from a study of T cells after yellow fever vaccination. This clonotype was picked up many times. TCRdb analysed the 5' RACE reads with MiXCR anew, one entry per CDR3 protein. The sample lists around 340,000 distinct CDR3 sequences, under 15% occurring once. The germline V gene has CDR1 LGHNA and CDR2 YSLEER. The CDR3 length is 14 residues. Trimming shortened V by 0 bases and J by 6 bases, and 9 bases separated the two germline ends. The source was CD4+ T cells sorted from PBMCs, collected 15 days after the yellow fever booster vaccination. The receptor was derived from a man between 18 and 35 years old who received the YFV17D yellow fever vaccine. J is TRBJ2-4 and V is TRBV4-3; possibly TRBD2 for D (5 bases). DNA of the CDR3: TGCGCCAGCAGCCAAGACGGGGTAGGAAACATTCAGTACTTC. It translates to CASSQDGVGNIQYF.